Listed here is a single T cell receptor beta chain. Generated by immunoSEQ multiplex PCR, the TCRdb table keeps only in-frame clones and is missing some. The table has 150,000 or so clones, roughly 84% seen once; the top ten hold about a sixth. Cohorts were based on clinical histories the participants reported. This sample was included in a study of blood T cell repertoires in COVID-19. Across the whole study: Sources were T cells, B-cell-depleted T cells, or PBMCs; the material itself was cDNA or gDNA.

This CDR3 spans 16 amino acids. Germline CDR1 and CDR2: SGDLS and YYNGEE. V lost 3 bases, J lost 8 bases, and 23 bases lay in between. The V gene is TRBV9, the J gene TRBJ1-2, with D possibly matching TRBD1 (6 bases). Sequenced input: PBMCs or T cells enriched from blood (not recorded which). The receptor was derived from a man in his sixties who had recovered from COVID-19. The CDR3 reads CASSASGTSTWYGYTF. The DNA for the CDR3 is TGTGCCAGCAGCGCTTCCGGGACATCGACGTGGTACGGCTACACCTTC. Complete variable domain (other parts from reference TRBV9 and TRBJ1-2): DSGVTQTPKHLITATGQRVTLRCSPRSGDLSVYWYQQSLDQGLQFLIQYYNGEERAKGNILERFSAQQFPDLHSELNLSSLELGDSALYFCASSASGTSTWYGYTFGSGTRLTVV.